The present TCR beta chain was sequenced within a study of patients and donors after allogeneic stem cell transplantation. This clonotype was recorded at least ten times. Looked up from germline, CDR1 is LGHDT and CDR2 is YNNKEL (reference sequence). The CDR3 spans 13 residues. The V end lost 11 bases, the J end lost 1 base, and 11 bases lay between the germline ends. TCRdb itself ran the RT-PCR reads through MiXCR, one entry per CDR3 protein. The sample has approximately 430,000 distinct CDR3 sequences; 16% are singletons. The V gene is TRBV3-1, the J gene TRBJ2-2; D uncertain. This receptor was taken from a human donor who was either an allogeneic HSCT recipient or a stem cell or donor lymphocyte infusion donor (not recorded which). It is not recorded whose cells these are; they may come from a transplant donor. The sample taken for sequencing was blood, either unsorted or a sorted T cell fraction (not recorded which). CDR3 amino acids: CAADGENTGELFF. The CDR3 coding sequence is TGTGCCGCGGATGGCGAGAACACCGGGGAGCTGTTTTTT. Full variable domain (outside the CDR3, taken from reference TRBV3-1 and TRBJ2-2): DTAVSQTPKYLVTQMGNDKSIKCEQNLGHDTMYWYKQDSKKFLKIMFSYNNKELIINETVPNRFSPKSPDKAHLNLHINSLELGDSAVYFCAADGENTGELFFGEGSRLTVL.